The 20 T cell receptor beta chains listed next were all sequenced from one sample in a study of T-cell memory formation after mild COVID-19. TCRdb used MiXCR to reprocess the 5' RACE reads, holding one entry per CDR3 protein. The sample consists of just under 550,000 distinct CDR3 sequences, over 20% of them appearing once. Sample: PBMCs or a T cell subset sorted from them (not recorded which). These receptors were taken from an adult woman who had mild COVID-19 (a few samples of this study predate the infection). Cell type and time point are not known.

J is TRBJ2-1 and V is TRBV24-1; the D gene could be TRBD1 or TRBD2 (5 bases each). The ends were cut back, 6 bases at V and 12 bases at J, with 17 bases in the middle. The CDR3 is 13 residues long. Germline-derived CDR1 and CDR2 are KGHDR and SFDVKD. CDR3 region: CATSPTPGTPQFF. The CDR3, as DNA: TGTGCCACCAGTCCAACCCCCGGGACGCCGCAGTTCTTC.

V gene TRBV19 combines with J gene TRBJ1-6; no clear D gene. The CDR3 is made up of 15 amino acids. CDR1 and CDR2 from the germline V gene are LNHDA and SQIVND (reference sequence). V was shortened by 7 bases and J by 0 bases, with 10 bases between the two germline ends. This CDR3 reads CASTQESSYNSPLHF. In DNA form, the CDR3 reads TGTGCCAGTACCCAGGAGAGCTCCTATAATTCACCCCTCCACTTT. Combining the CDR3 with reference TRBV19 and TRBJ1-6 gives the whole variable domain DGGITQSPKYLFRKEGQNVTLSCEQNLNHDAMYWYRQDPGQGLRLIYYSQIVNDFQKGDIAEGYSVSREKKESFPLTVTSAQKNPTAFYLCASTQESSYNSPLHFGNGTRLTVT.

Only a few counts were recorded for this clonotype. The chain uses TRBV6-6 and TRBJ2-1; 13 bases line up with TRBD2. V trimming: 6 bases; J trimming: 9 bases; junction bases outside the gene matches: 8. The CDR3 has 15 residues. In germline, CDR1 is MNHNY, CDR2 SVGAGI (reference sequence). This CDR3 reads CASRSGTSGDGEQFF. CDR3 in DNA: TGTGCCAGCAGGTCCGGGACTAGCGGGGATGGTGAGCAGTTCTTC.

This clonotype has only a few counts. A much larger clone is a single base away; this may be a read error. The chain joins TRBV13 to TRBJ2-7; 9 nucleotides line up with TRBD1. V trimming: 5 bases; J trimming: 3 bases; junction bases outside the gene matches: 2. The CDR3 spans 13 residues. Germline loops: CDR1 PRHDT, CDR2 FYEKMQ (reference sequence). CDR3 protein: CASSRGQGYEQYF. The CDR3 DNA is TGTGCCAGCAGCCGGGGACAGGGCTACGAGCAGTACTTC.

The rearrangement joins TRBV3-1 to TRBJ1-2; no reliable D call. The CDR3 runs 14 residues. Trimming pared 1 base from V and 2 bases from J, leaving 8 bases between. The germline CDR1 and CDR2 sequences are LGHDT and YNNKEL (reference sequence). The CDR3 nucleotides are TGTGCCAGCAGCCAAGGGGGAGCGAACTATGGCTACACCTTC. It encodes CASSQGGANYGYTF.

This clonotype was observed a few times. The V gene is TRBV9, the J gene TRBJ2-1, with 7 nucleotides matching TRBD2. V lost 2 bases and J lost 4; bases outside the gene matches: 6. The germline V gene encodes CDR1 SGDLS and CDR2 YYNGEE. CDR3 length: 15 residues. The CDR3 DNA follows: TGTGCCAGCAGCGTCAATGGGCGGGAGTACAATGAGCAGTTCTTC. Amino acids: CASSVNGREYNEQFF.

This clonotype was detected only a few times. The chain links TRBV20-1 to TRBJ2-1; 8 nucleotides match TRBD1. Germline V lookup: CDR1 DFQATT, CDR2 SNEGSKA (reference sequence). This CDR3 spans 14 amino acids. V trimming: 5 bases; J trimming: 7 bases; junction bases outside the gene matches: 10. CDR3 nucleotides: TGCAGTGCTCACACAGGACAGGGAAGAAATGAGCAGTTCTTC. This encodes CSAHTGQGRNEQFF.

There are a few counts of this clonotype. The chain has TRBV2 and TRBJ2-7; D unresolved. The CDR3 is made up of 13 amino acids. Germline V gene sequence: CDR1 SNHLY, CDR2 FYNNEI. V was shortened by 3 bases and J by 6 bases, with 12 bases between the two germline ends. CDR3: CASSEPRRPEQYF. For the CDR3, the DNA is TGTGCCAGCAGTGAGCCAAGGCGGCCCGAGCAGTACTTC.

This rearrangement joins TRBV10-3 to TRBJ2-5, with D perhaps TRBD2 (6 bases). The V gene's germline CDR1 is ENHRY and CDR2 SYGVKD. Trimming took off 2 bases at V and 5 bases at J, with 12 bases between the two ends. The CDR3 is made up of 14 amino acids. CDR3 sequence reads: CAISEDSGTETQYF. The CDR3 nucleotides are TGTGCCATCAGTGAGGATAGCGGCACTGAGACCCAGTACTTC.

This clonotype was observed a handful of times. The chain couples TRBV6-5 to TRBJ1-4; 7 bases match TRBD1. This CDR3 comprises 13 residues. Looked up from germline, CDR1 is MNHEY and CDR2 is SVGAGI. The trim removed 7 bases at V and 8 bases at J, leaving 7 bases unmatched. As DNA, the CDR3 is TGTGCCAGCACATCCAGGGGGGAAGAAAAACTGTTTTTT. Amino acids: CASTSRGEEKLFF.

The chain joins TRBV5-1 to TRBJ1-1, with TRBD1 matching over 8 bases. CDR1 and CDR2 (germline): SGHRS, YFSETQ. V lost 3 bases, J lost 4 bases, and 8 bases stayed unmatched. The CDR3 is 15 amino acids. CDR3 protein: CASSSGQGGGTEAFF. The CDR3 DNA is TGCGCCAGCAGCTCCGGACAGGGTGGCGGCACTGAAGCTTTCTTT.

This clonotype came up a few times. The chain recombines TRBV9 with TRBJ2-1, with TRBD2 matching 10 bases. The length of the CDR3 is 14 residues. CDR1 and CDR2 from the germline V gene are SGDLS and YYNGEE. The V and J ends lost 7 bases and 9 bases, in that order; junction bases with no gene match: 10. CDR3: CASGAAGGPGEQFF. The CDR3 bases are TGTGCCAGCGGGGCAGCGGGGGGGCCGGGTGAGCAGTTCTTC.

The chain is built from TRBV20-1 and TRBJ2-1; 7 positions agree with TRBD1. CDR1 and CDR2 from the germline V gene are DFQATT and SNEGSKA (reference sequence). The length of the CDR3 is 14 residues. J gave up 2 bases and V 6 bases, and 7 bases lay outside the gene matches. This CDR3 reads CSATDRAPYNEQFF. The CDR3 DNA sequence: TGCAGTGCCACAGACAGGGCCCCCTACAATGAGCAGTTCTTC.

The CDR3 DNA follows: TGTGCCAGCAGTTACGAGCAGGGGGCCACTGAAGCTTTCTTT. Translating it yields CASSYEQGATEAFF. The chain joins TRBV6-5 to TRBJ1-1, with 8 bases aligning to TRBD1. The CDR3 has 14 residues. With V trimmed by 2 bases and J by 4 bases, 3 bases remained unmatched. CDR1 is MNHEY, CDR2 SVGAGI, per germline.

There are a few counts of this clonotype. This chain uses TRBV7-6 with TRBJ2-1, with TRBD2 matching over 13 bases. Germline CDR1 reads SGHVS; CDR2 reads FNYEAQ. This CDR3 spans 16 amino acids. V trimming: 6 bases; J trimming: 3 bases; junction bases outside the gene matches: 5. CDR3 loop: CASSGLAGAHYNEQFF. The CDR3 DNA reads TGTGCCAGCAGTGGACTAGCGGGGGCCCACTACAATGAGCAGTTCTTC.

This clonotype was seen only a few times. The chain couples TRBV27 to TRBJ2-2; 8 bases match TRBD2. The CDR3 length is 19 residues. Germline V gene lookup returns CDR1 MNHEY and CDR2 SMNVEV (reference sequence). With 2 bases clipped from V and 0 bases from J, the junction kept 11 bases outside the gene matches. The CDR3 loop is CASSLTRTSRVANTGELFF. In DNA form, the CDR3 reads TGTGCCAGCAGTTTAACCCGGACTAGCCGGGTCGCGAACACCGGGGAGCTGTTTTTT.

The J gene is TRBJ2-1, the V gene TRBV29-1; D is uncertain. CDR3 length equals 14 residues. V was cut by 3 bases and J by 6 bases, with 15 bases left in between. CDR1 and CDR2 (germline): SQVTM, ANQGSEA. The CDR3 DNA is TGCAGCGTTGAGAGAGGTCGATCCCTCAATGAGCAGTTCTTC. It encodes CSVERGRSLNEQFF.

The rearrangement links TRBV25-1 to TRBJ2-1, with a weak D call TRBD1 (6 bases). Per the germline V gene, CDR1 is MGHDK and CDR2 is SYGVNS. The CDR3 runs 15 residues. The V gene lost 1 base and the J gene lost 5 bases, with 12 bases spanning the gap. CDR3 in DNA: TGTGCCAGCAGTGAATCAGGGGTCGCCCACAATGAGCAGTTCTTC. It encodes CASSESGVAHNEQFF.

This rearrangement joins TRBV5-1 to TRBJ1-6; 7 bases are a match to TRBD1. V lost 6 bases to trimming and J lost 7 bases; unmatched junction nucleotides: 16. The CDR3 extends over 17 amino acids. Germline lookup yields CDR1 SGHRS and CDR2 YFSETQ. The CDR3 spells CASTQVARQGVNSPLHF. CDR3 bases: TGCGCCAGCACCCAGGTAGCCCGACAGGGTGTCAATTCACCCCTCCACTTT.

This clonotype was found a few times. This CDR3 is CASFLGGPGDTQYF. CDR3 coding DNA: TGTGCCAGCTTCCTGGGGGGGCCAGGAGATACGCAGTATTTT. The chain links TRBV6-1 to TRBJ2-3; the D gene is possibly TRBD2 (7 bases). The CDR3 covers 14 residues. The V end lost 8 bases, the J end lost 5 bases, and 17 bases lay between the germline ends. CDR1 and CDR2 from the germline V gene are MNHNS and SASEGT.